Below are 14 T cell receptor beta chains sequenced from a single sample in a study of T cells in Graves' hyperthyroidism and ophthalmopathy. Using RNA transcripts as the source, TCR beta CDR3 regions were amplified. The HTBI primer set drove a first-round RT-PCR of the TCR CDR3. One entry per CDR3 protein, called by TCRdb with MiXCR from the multiplex PCR reads. The data show roughly 99,000 distinct CDR3 sequences, about 16% seen once. Sequencing used blood. The receptor set was obtained from a woman aged 45-65 years with Graves' hyperthyroidism.

This clonotype came up many times. The chain carries TRBV2 and TRBJ2-1; 7 bases match TRBD2. The trim removed 3 bases at V and 0 bases at J, leaving 5 bases unmatched. This CDR3 is built from 16 residues. Germline V gene sequence: CDR1 SNHLY, CDR2 FYNNEI. The CDR3 spells CASSDLAVYSYNEQFF. In nucleotides, the CDR3 is TGTGCCAGCAGTGATCTAGCGGTATACTCCTACAATGAGCAGTTCTTC.

This clonotype has at least ten counts. The rearrangement links TRBV30 to TRBJ2-2; 8 nucleotides match TRBD2. Germline V lookup: CDR1 GTSNPN, CDR2 SVGIG (reference sequence). The CDR3 contains 17 residues. The V gene end was trimmed by 4 bases and the J gene end by 3 bases; junction bases not matched to a gene: 13. As DNA, the CDR3 is TGTGCCTGGAAGGGGCAAGTAGCGGGGAGTTACACCGGGGAGCTGTTTTTT. It specifies CAWKGQVAGSYTGELFF. Full variable domain (rest looked up from reference TRBV30 and TRBJ2-2): SQTIHQWPATLVQPVGSPLSLECTVEGTSNPNLYWYRQAAGRGLQLLFYSVGIGQISSEVPQNLSASRPQDRQFILSSKKLLLSDSGFYLCAWKGQVAGSYTGELFFGEGSRLTVL.

This clonotype has ten or more counts. Here the CDR3 DNA reads TGTGCCAGCAGCCCAACGGCGGGAACAGGGATGGGGACTAATGAAAAACTGTTTTTT. It is translated as CASSPTAGTGMGTNEKLFF. The rearrangement uses TRBV3-1 and TRBJ1-4; D might be TRBD1 (6 bases). V was shortened by 4 bases and J by 2 bases, with 23 bases between the two germline ends. The CDR3 sequence is 19 residues long. Germline V gene sequence: CDR1 LGHDT, CDR2 YNNKEL (reference sequence).

This clonotype came up many times. The chain uses TRBV5-6 and TRBJ2-3; TRBD2 aligns across 13 bases. Per germline, CDR1 SGHDT and CDR2 YYEEEE. V shed 4 bases and J 4 bases; nucleotides not matched to a gene: 3. The CDR3 length is 15 residues. The CDR3 loop reads CASSQLAGGADTQYF. The CDR3 coding sequence is TGTGCCAGCAGCCAACTAGCGGGAGGGGCAGATACGCAGTATTTT.

This chain connects TRBV11-2 to TRBJ2-3; the match to TRBD2 covers 11 bases. Unmatched junction bases numbered 9, after V lost 5 bases and J lost 11 bases. Germline lookup yields CDR1 SGHAT and CDR2 FQNNGV. The length of the CDR3 is 14 residues. The DNA of the CDR3 is TGTGCCAGCAGCCCAATACTAGCGGGAGCTATGCAGTATTTT. Translation gives CASSPILAGAMQYF. Full variable domain (outside the CDR3, taken from reference TRBV11-2 and TRBJ2-3): EAGVAQSPRYKIIEKRQSVAFWCNPISGHATLYWYQQILGQGPKLLIQFQNNGVVDDSQLPKDRFSAERLKGVDSTLKIQPAKLEDSAVYLCASSPILAGAMQYFGPGTRLTVL.

This clonotype was seen a handful of times. The chain recombines TRBV14 with TRBJ1-1; D not certain. The CDR3 runs 13 residues. V was cut by 4 bases and J by 3 bases, with 9 bases left in between. Germline V gene sequence: CDR1 SGHDN, CDR2 FVKESK. Here the CDR3 DNA reads TGTGCCAGCAGCCTTACCCAGTACACTGAAGCTTTCTTT. Protein product: CASSLTQYTEAFF.

This clonotype has only a few counts. The rearrangement links TRBV18 to TRBJ1-1; 7 positions agree with TRBD1. The J segment lost 11 bases and the V segment lost 3 bases, leaving 24 bases of the junction unmatched. The CDR3 runs 18 residues. Germline loops: CDR1 KGHSH, CDR2 LQKENI. In DNA form, the CDR3 reads TGTGCCAGCTCACCTAACCAGAGGGGGCGAAGCGGGAGTTCGGGGGCTTTCTTT. Translation gives CASSPNQRGRSGSSGAFF.

At least ten counts were recorded for this clonotype. This rearrangement joins TRBV19 to TRBJ2-2, with TRBD1 matching 9 bases. The germline V gene has CDR1 LNHDA and CDR2 SQIVND (reference sequence). Trimming cost V 5 bases and J 2 bases; bases outside gene matches: 9. The CDR3 runs to 17 residues. Here the CDR3 DNA reads TGTGCCAGTAGTGATCCCGGGACAGGGAGTAACACCGGGGAGCTGTTTTTT. Residues: CASSDPGTGSNTGELFF.

Comments on this clonotype: The junction differs from germline at one of its ends, possibly a read error. V is TRBV2 and J is TRBJ1-6; D ambiguous. This CDR3 has 11 amino acids. Germline assignment: CDR1 SNHLY and CDR2 FYNNEI. CDR3 amino acids: CASSDKSPLHF. The CDR3 DNA follows: TGTGCCAGCAGTGATAAGTCACCCCTCCACTTT. Drawing the rest from reference TRBV2 and TRBJ1-6, the complete variable domain is EPEVTQTPSHQVTQMGQEVILRCVPISNHLYFYWYRQILGQKVEFLVSFYNNEISEKSEIFDDQFSVERPDGSNFTLKIRSTKLEDSAMYFCASSDKSPLHFGNGTRLTVT.

This clonotype was detected many times. The chain is built from TRBV5-1 and TRBJ1-2; 8 nucleotides agree with TRBD1. From germline, CDR1 is SGHRS and CDR2 YFSETQ. V gave up 0 bases and J gave up 4 bases; unmatched junction bases: 14. The CDR3 contains 18 residues. The CDR3 loop reads CASSLAGGAGGSGYGYTF. CDR3 nucleotide sequence: TGCGCCAGCAGCTTGGCCGGAGGAGCAGGGGGCTCTGGCTATGGCTACACCTTC.

This clonotype was recorded many times. This chain joins TRBV29-1 and TRBJ2-7, with a tentative D call TRBD1 (6 bases). The V end lost 3 bases, the J end lost 5 bases, and 11 bases lay between the germline ends. The germline V gene encodes CDR1 SQVTM and CDR2 ANQGSEA. The CDR3 extends over 12 amino acids. The CDR3 nucleotides are TGCAGCGTTGACAGGGGTCCCGACGAGCAGTACTTC. Residues: CSVDRGPDEQYF.

This clonotype was picked up many times. V is TRBV24-1 and J is TRBJ2-7; no reliable D call. Germline V CDR1 and CDR2: KGHDR, SFDVKD. Between the trimmed V and J ends, which lost 4 bases and 4 bases, there was a span of 7 bases. The CDR3 runs 12 residues. CDR3 loop: CATSDQKYEQYV. The CDR3 DNA reads as TGTGCCACCAGTGACCAAAAATACGAGCAGTACGTC.

This clonotype was counted between two and nine times. The chain employs TRBV4-1 and TRBJ1-5; D ambiguous. This CDR3 comprises 16 residues. The germline gives CDR1 MGHRA, CDR2 YSYEKL. V lost 0 bases and J lost 4, with 13 bases in between. The CDR3 is CASSQDLGIGNQPQHF. The CDR3, as DNA: TGCGCCAGCAGCCAAGATTTGGGGATTGGGAATCAGCCCCAGCATTTT.

This clonotype was detected only a few times. This chain joins TRBV7-8 and TRBJ2-3; D perhaps matches TRBD2 (6 bases). Germline V lookup: CDR1 SGHVS, CDR2 FQNEAQ. Trimming pared 8 bases from V and 4 bases from J, leaving 13 bases between. This CDR3 has 13 residues. The DNA for the CDR3 is TGTGCCAGCCGGGAGAGTGTCTCAGATACGCAGTATTTT. Its translation is CASRESVSDTQYF.